These 5 T cell receptor beta chains share one sample of origin, sequenced in a study of shared clonotypes between healthy human individuals. Profiling relied on immunoSEQ multiplex PCR, and the TCRdb table lists in-frame clones only, not all of them. The sample lists around 980,000 clones, about four fifths occurring once. The sample was memory CD4+ T cells from PBMCs. As for subset: CD45RA-negative fraction. All receptors derive from a man aged 18 to 35 in good health. Some clones in this sample may be carry-over from other donors' samples.

The chain recombines TRBV5-1 with TRBJ2-1; TRBD1 agrees at 7 bases. This CDR3 spans 15 amino acids. V dropped 4 bases and J dropped 0; count of bases not matched to a gene: 4. Germline V gene sequence: CDR1 SGHRS, CDR2 YFSETQ. The CDR3 loop reads CASSQGQNSYNEQFF. CDR3 nucleotide sequence: TGCGCCAGCAGCCAGGGACAGAACTCCTACAATGAGCAGTTCTTC.

The chain is built from TRBV5-1 and TRBJ2-5; possibly TRBD2 for D (5 bases). The germline V and J ends were trimmed by 4 bases and 5 bases, with 18 bases remaining between them. The germline V gene has CDR1 SGHRS and CDR2 YFSETQ. This CDR3 comprises 15 residues. CDR3 bases: TGCGCCAGCAGCCACCCCGGGCAGCGGAGGGAGACCCAGTACTTC. Protein: CASSHPGQRRETQYF.

The chain is built from TRBV9 and TRBJ1-1; perhaps TRBD1 as D (5 bases). Germline loops: CDR1 SGDLS, CDR2 YYNGEE. The ends were cut back, 4 bases at V and 1 base at J, with 11 bases in the middle. The CDR3 spans 14 residues. The CDR3 region is CASSPGRANTEAFF. The CDR3 nucleotides read TGTGCCAGCAGCCCCGGCAGGGCGAACACTGAAGCTTTCTTT.

The chain carries TRBV29-1 and TRBJ2-3, with D possibly being TRBD2 (5 bases). The CDR3 spans 13 residues. V lost 7 bases, J lost 2 bases, and 13 bases lay in between. Germline CDR1 SQVTM, CDR2 ANQGSEA. This CDR3 reads CSGESYFTDTQYF. The DNA of the CDR3 is TGCAGCGGGGAGAGCTACTTCACAGATACGCAGTATTTT.

With respect to this clone: At one end the junction does not follow the germline gene, possibly because of a read error. The chain couples TRBV7-3 to TRBJ2-1, with D perhaps TRBD2 (6 bases). The CDR3 sequence is 12 residues long. Germline V gene data show CDR1 as SGHTA and CDR2 as FQGTGA. CDR3 in DNA: TGTGCCAGCAGCTTAAGAGGAGGGGAGCAATTCTTC. Translating gives CASSLRGGEQFF.